Listed below are T cell receptor beta chains from one sample, sequenced in a study of early T cells in non-severe SARS-CoV-2 infection. MiXCR, applied by TCRdb to the 5' RACE reads, yields one record per CDR3 protein. In the table there are 50,000 to 80,000 distinct CDR3 sequences, 7.5% to 9% of which are singletons. This sample comprised whole blood, obtained at baseline. Receptor source: an adult who was a healthcare worker with PCR-confirmed SARS-CoV-2 infection or an uninfected control (not recorded which). Both conserved end residues are part of each CDR3. The D gene is left open where the match is weak. A clone size is listed for some rows: how often the clone was seen (once, few, many), or a class if it is expanded.

j_call | d_call | v_call | clone_size | cdr3_length | cdr3_nt | cdr3_aa
TRBJ2-3 | TRBD2 | TRBV7-9 | NA | 16 | TGTGCCAGCAGCCCCCCGACTAGCGGCTCCACAGATACGCAGTATTTT | CASSPPTSGSTDTQYF
TRBJ2-6 | NA | TRBV20-1 | many | 15 | TGCAGTGCGGGGAAGGACAGCTCTGGGGCCAACGTCCTGACTTTC | CSAGKDSSGANVLTF
TRBJ1-6 | TRBD1 | TRBV3-1 | few | 19 | TGTGCCAGCAGCCAAGATCTCGACCCCGGGACAGGGGGCGATTCACCCCTCCACTTT | CASSQDLDPGTGGDSPLHF
TRBJ1-1 | NA | TRBV7-9 | few | 13 | TGTGCCAGCAGCTTAGCAGGTTACACTGAAGCTTTCTTT | CASSLAGYTEAFF
TRBJ2-7 | TRBD2 | TRBV19 | few | 16 | TGTGCCAGTAGTATCCCCGGGACTAGCGCGGCCTACGAGCAGTACTTC | CASSIPGTSAAYEQYF
TRBJ1-2 | TRBD1 | TRBV12-3/TRBV12-4 | many | 16 | TGTGCCAGCAGTTCGACAGGGGGCGCGGCTAACTATGGCTACACCTTC | CASSSTGGAANYGYTF
TRBJ1-2 | NA | TRBV6-5 | NA | 13 | TGTGCCAGCAGCCCAGACCGAAACTATGGCTACACCTTC | CASSPDRNYGYTF
TRBJ2-3 | NA | TRBV5-1 | NA | 12 | TGCGCCAGCAGCCCGTTAGTGGATAGGAAGTATTTT | CASSPLVDRKYF
TRBJ1-5 | NA | TRBV4-1 | many | 14 | TGCGCCAGCAGCCAAGAACCCGGGAATCAGCCCCAGCATTTT | CASSQEPGNQPQHF
TRBJ2-7 | NA | TRBV7-9 | many | 15 | TGTGCCAGCAGCTTCCGGGACGGAGTCTCCTACGAGCAGTACTTC | CASSFRDGVSYEQYF
TRBJ2-2 | NA | TRBV7-6 | few | 14 | TGTGCCAGCAGCGTGAGCGCGAACACCGGGGAGCTGTTTTTT | CASSVSANTGELFF
TRBJ2-7 | TRBD1 | TRBV7-6 | NA | 13 | TGTGCCAGCAGCGGCCGGGACAGGGGTGAGCAGTACTTC | CASSGRDRGEQYF
TRBJ2-7 | NA | TRBV10-3 | many | 15 | TGTGCCATCAGTGAGACCAACAGGGTCGCGGCCGAGCAGTACTTC | CAISETNRVAAEQYF
TRBJ2-1 | TRBD2 | TRBV7-2 | NA | 15 | TGTGCCAGCAGCCCACGGGGAGCGGGGGCCCATGAGCAGTTCTTC | CASSPRGAGAHEQFF
TRBJ1-3 | TRBD1 | TRBV7-9 | many | 15 | TGTGCCAGCAGCTTTGGACAGGGGGACGGTGACACCATATATTTT | CASSFGQGDGDTIYF
TRBJ1-1 | NA | TRBV20-1 | NA | 12 | TGCAGTGCTAGAGATGGGCAGGATGAAGCTTTCTTT | CSARDGQDEAFF
TRBJ1-1 | TRBD1 | TRBV20-1 | many | 15 | TGCAGTGCTCCAGCCCCGACAGGGATGGACACTGAAGCTTTCTTT | CSAPAPTGMDTEAFF
TRBJ2-2 | NA | TRBV7-3 | few | 14 | TGTGCCAGCAGCGCGGGACAGATCACCGGGGAGCTGTTTTTT | CASSAGQITGELFF